This T cell receptor beta chain was recovered during a study of naive and memory T cell subsets. The CDR3 totals 14 residues. V lost 5 bases to trimming and J lost 5 bases, with 15 bases between them. In germline, CDR1 is LNHDA, CDR2 SQIVND (reference sequence). Cells stained for CD3, CD4, CD8, CD45RA, CD27 and viability were sorted into four CD45RA/CD27 subsets. An equimolar mix of two oligonucleotides served as the beta constant-region primer for TRBC1 and TRBC2. Four rounds of PCR amplified the ligated cDNA using nested alpha and beta constant-region primers plus SP2. TCRdb recomputed calls from the UMI-ligation and nested PCR reads with MiXCR, one row per CDR3 protein. This table holds under 150,000 distinct CDR3 sequences, approximately 21% found once. Study-wide results and caveats: Especially in CD8 cells, naive repertoires contained a few larger clonotypes, possibly CD45RA-re-expressing memory cells.

In regard to this clonotype: Its antigen remains unidentified.

Input material: naive CD8+ T cells from blood. The source of this sequence is a human donor in good health. This chain uses TRBV19 with TRBJ1-1, with a tentative D call TRBD1 (6 bases). CDR3 DNA: TGTGCCAGTAGTGTCCTGGGGGCGAGGACTGAAGCTTTCTTT. Translated, it gives CASSVLGARTEAFF.